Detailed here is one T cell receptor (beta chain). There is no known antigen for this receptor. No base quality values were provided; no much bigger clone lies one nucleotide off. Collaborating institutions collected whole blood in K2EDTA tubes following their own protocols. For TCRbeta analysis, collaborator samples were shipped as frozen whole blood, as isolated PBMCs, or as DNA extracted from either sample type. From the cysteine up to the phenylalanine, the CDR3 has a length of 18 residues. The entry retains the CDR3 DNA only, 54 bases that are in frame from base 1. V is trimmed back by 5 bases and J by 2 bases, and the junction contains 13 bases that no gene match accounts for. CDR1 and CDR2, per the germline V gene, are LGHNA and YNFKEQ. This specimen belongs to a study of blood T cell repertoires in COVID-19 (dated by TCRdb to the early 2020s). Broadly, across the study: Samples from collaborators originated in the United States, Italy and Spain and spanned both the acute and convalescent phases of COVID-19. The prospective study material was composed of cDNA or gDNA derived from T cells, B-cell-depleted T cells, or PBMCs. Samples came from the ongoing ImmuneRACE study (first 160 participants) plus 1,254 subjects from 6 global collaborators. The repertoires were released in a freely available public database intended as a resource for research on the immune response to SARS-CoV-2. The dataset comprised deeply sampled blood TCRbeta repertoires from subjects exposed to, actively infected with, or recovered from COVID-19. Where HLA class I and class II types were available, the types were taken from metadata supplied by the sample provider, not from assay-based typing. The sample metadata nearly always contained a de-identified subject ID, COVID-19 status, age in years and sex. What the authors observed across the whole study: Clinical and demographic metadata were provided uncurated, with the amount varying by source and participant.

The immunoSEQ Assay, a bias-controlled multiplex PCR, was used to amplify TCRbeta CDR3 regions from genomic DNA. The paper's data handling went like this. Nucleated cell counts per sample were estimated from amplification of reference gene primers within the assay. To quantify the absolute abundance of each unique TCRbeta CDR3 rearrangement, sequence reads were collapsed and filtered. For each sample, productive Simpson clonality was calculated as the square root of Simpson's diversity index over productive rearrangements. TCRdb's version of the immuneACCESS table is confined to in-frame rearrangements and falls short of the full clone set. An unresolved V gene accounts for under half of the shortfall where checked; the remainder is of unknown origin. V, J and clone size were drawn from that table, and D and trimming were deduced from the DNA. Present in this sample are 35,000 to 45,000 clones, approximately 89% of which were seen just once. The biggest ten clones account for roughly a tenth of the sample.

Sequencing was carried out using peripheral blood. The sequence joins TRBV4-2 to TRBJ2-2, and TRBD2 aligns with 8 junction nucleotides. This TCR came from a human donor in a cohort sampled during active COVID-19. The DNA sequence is TGTGCCAGCAGCTCCGCGGGGGGAGCGGCCCTAAACACCGGGGAGCTGTTTTTT. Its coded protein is CASSSAGGAALNTGELFF.